Listed below are T cell receptor beta chains from one sample, sequenced in a study of control samples from healthy donors and cancer patients. Sequenced by immunoSEQ multiplex PCR; TCRdb stores in-frame clones only, minus some. The sample carries under 70,000 clones, over 75% recorded once. Sequencing input: blood. The receptors come from a man aged 45-60 years in good health. Both conserved end residues are part of each CDR3.

v_gene: TRBV19; len: 15; j_gene: TRBJ1-1; CDR3aa: CASSIDQLGGTEAFF
v_gene: TRBV19; len: 16; j_gene: TRBJ1-2; CDR3aa: CASSATQGQENYGYTF
v_gene: TRBV7-7; len: 13; j_gene: TRBJ2-5; CDR3aa: CASSLQLQETQYF
v_gene: TRBV7-2; len: 18; j_gene: TRBJ1-3; CDR3aa: CASSLGRWGGAPGNTIYF
v_gene: TRBV19; len: 15; j_gene: TRBJ1-4; CDR3aa: CASQQDFATNEKLFF
v_gene: TRBV3-1/TRBV3-2; len: 13; j_gene: TRBJ1-2; CDR3aa: CASTSGSNYGYTF
v_gene: TRBV7-9; len: 16; j_gene: TRBJ2-1; CDR3aa: CASSSQLLAGGNEQFF
v_gene: TRBV6-4; len: 14; j_gene: TRBJ2-2; CDR3aa: CASRDAGAAGELFF
v_gene: TRBV10-1; len: 13; j_gene: TRBJ1-6; CDR3aa: CASSELGQAPLHF
v_gene: TRBV7-8; len: 16; j_gene: TRBJ2-3; CDR3aa: CASSLEGLAYTDTQYF
v_gene: TRBV28; len: 12; j_gene: TRBJ2-7; CDR3aa: CASSSRTYEQYF
v_gene: TRBV2; len: 14; j_gene: TRBJ1-4; CDR3aa: CASVGGGGNEKLFF
v_gene: TRBV19; len: 14; j_gene: TRBJ2-7; CDR3aa: CASSGTGPSYEQYF
v_gene: TRBV7-3; len: 15; j_gene: TRBJ2-3; CDR3aa: CASSSAGRSTDTQYF
v_gene: TRBV5-8; len: 17; j_gene: TRBJ2-7; CDR3aa: CASSLTGTSGTSYEQYF
v_gene: TRBV6-2/TRBV6-3; len: 15; j_gene: TRBJ2-7; CDR3aa: CASSYSEVGGLEQYF